Following are 2 T cell receptor beta chains from one sample sequenced in a study of early T cells in non-severe SARS-CoV-2 infection. TCRdb ran MiXCR on the 5' RACE reads and lists one entry per CDR3 protein. This sample carries 85,000 to 90,000 distinct CDR3 sequences, 14% of them seen once, and the ten largest clones take roughly 6.4%. Source material: whole blood. These receptors came from an adult who was a healthcare worker with PCR-confirmed SARS-CoV-2 infection or an uninfected control (not recorded which).

The J gene is TRBJ2-7, the V gene TRBV18, with D perhaps matching TRBD1 (5 bases). The CDR3 covers 16 residues. Trimming shortened V by 2 bases and J by 6 bases, and 20 bases separated the two germline ends. Germline values: CDR1 KGHSH, CDR2 LQKENI. The CDR3 sequence is CASSPTKFRVIPEQYF. CDR3 in DNA: TGTGCCAGCTCACCAACCAAATTCAGGGTGATTCCCGAGCAGTACTTC.

The chain combines TRBV6-5 with TRBJ2-5, with TRBD2 matching 8 bases. The CDR3 covers 15 residues. Germline trimming cut 6 bases from V and 0 bases from J; bases unmatched to any gene: 6. Germline CDR1 reads MNHEY; CDR2 reads SVGAGI. The CDR3 DNA reads TGTGCCAGCAGCCTGGGACTAGGGGACCAAGAGACCCAGTACTTC. It specifies CASSLGLGDQETQYF.